A single sample is the source of the 30 T cell receptor beta chains below, sequenced in a study of T cells in Graves' hyperthyroidism and ophthalmopathy. TCR beta CDR3 region amplification was performed from RNA transcripts. Researchers ran a first-round RT-PCR on the TCR CDR3 using the HTBI primer set. TCRdb itself ran the multiplex PCR reads through MiXCR, one entry per CDR3 protein. The table shows around 420,000 distinct CDR3 sequences, with approximately 15% occurring only once. Sequencing was performed on blood. These receptors all come from a woman between 18 and 29 years old with Graves' hyperthyroidism.

At least ten counts were recorded for this clonotype. The CDR3 sequence is CASSLDRVGNEQYF. In DNA, the CDR3 is TGTGCCAGCAGTTTAGACAGGGTAGGAAACGAGCAGTACTTC. This chain links TRBV12-3 or TRBV12-4 with TRBJ2-7; D possibly corresponds to TRBD1 (6 bases). V gave up 1 base and J gave up 5 bases, with 12 bases separating them. There are 14 residues in the CDR3.

This clonotype has a count of ten or more. The chain recombines TRBV6-1 with TRBJ1-1; perhaps TRBD1 as D (5 bases). This CDR3 has 15 amino acids. Looked up from germline, CDR1 is MNHNS and CDR2 is SASEGT. V lost 7 bases and J lost 1, with 16 bases in between. This chain's CDR3 is CASNEAGRTNTEAFF. CDR3 DNA: TGTGCCAGCAACGAGGCAGGGAGGACGAACACTGAAGCTTTCTTT.

This clonotype has a count of ten or more. The chain is built from TRBV19 and TRBJ1-5, with a possible D match to TRBD1 (5 bases). Germline CDR1 and CDR2: LNHDA and SQIVND (reference sequence). The CDR3 is 14 amino acids. The V gene lost 7 bases and the J gene lost 3 bases, with 13 bases spanning the gap. The CDR3 sequence is CASTFRDYNQPQHF. In DNA form, the CDR3 reads TGTGCCAGTACCTTCCGGGACTACAATCAGCCCCAGCATTTT.

This clonotype occurred many times. The chain uses TRBV11-1 and TRBJ1-1, with D hard to call. There are 13 residues in the CDR3. V was shortened by 1 base and J by 1 base, with 4 bases between the two germline ends. Per germline, CDR1 SGHAT and CDR2 FQDESV (reference sequence). Written as DNA, the CDR3 is TGTGCCAGCAGCTTAGTCGAGAACACTGAAGCTTTCTTT. Encoded protein: CASSLVENTEAFF.

This clonotype has at least ten counts. This chain uses TRBV4-1 with TRBJ2-3; 7 nucleotides line up with TRBD2. Looked up from germline, CDR1 is MGHRA and CDR2 is YSYEKL. This CDR3 is 16 amino acids long. The J segment lost 2 bases and the V segment lost 0 bases, leaving 5 bases of the junction unmatched. The CDR3 DNA reads TGCGCCAGCAGCCAAGACTCGGGAGGACCCACAGATACGCAGTATTTT. Amino acids: CASSQDSGGPTDTQYF.

This clonotype was detected only a few times. This rearrangement joins TRBV4-2 to TRBJ1-2, with a tentative D call TRBD1 (5 bases). Trimming stripped 4 bases from V and 2 bases from J, with 14 bases between. The CDR3 is 15 residues long. Germline V lookup: CDR1 LGHNA, CDR2 YNFKEQ. The CDR3 sequence is CASSPQTTANYGYTF. The CDR3 DNA follows: TGTGCCAGCAGCCCCCAAACGACAGCAAACTATGGCTACACCTTC.

The chain carries TRBV27 and TRBJ1-1; 8 bases fit TRBD1. The V and J ends lost 3 bases and 5 bases, in that order; junction bases with no gene match: 8. Germline V lookup: CDR1 MNHEY, CDR2 SMNVEV (reference sequence). The length of the CDR3 is 15 residues. The DNA of the CDR3 is TGTGCCAGCAGTTTTCTCGACAGGGGAAGAACTGAAGCTTTCTTT. As protein: CASSFLDRGRTEAFF.

This clonotype was found many times. The chain uses TRBV2 and TRBJ1-2; a weak D match, TRBD1 (6 bases). Germline V CDR1 and CDR2: SNHLY, FYNNEI. This CDR3 region has 14 residues. V was clipped by 4 bases and J by 4 bases, with 13 bases between them. This chain's CDR3 is CASSAGQIGYGYTF. Here the CDR3 DNA reads TGTGCCAGCAGTGCCGGACAGATCGGCTATGGCTACACCTTC.

This clonotype occurred a few times. The CDR3 spells CASSLFGSEKLFF. The CDR3 DNA is TGTGCCAGCAGTTTATTCGGCAGTGAAAAACTGTTTTTT. The V and J genes are TRBV28 and TRBJ1-4; D is ambiguous. V shed 1 base and J shed 7 bases, with 7 bases lying between them. CDR3 length: 13 amino acids. The germline V gene encodes CDR1 MDHEN and CDR2 SYDVKM.

This clonotype was seen at least ten times. The genes are TRBV20-1 and TRBJ1-1; TRBD1 agrees at 7 bases. Looked up from germline, CDR1 is DFQATT and CDR2 is SNEGSKA (reference sequence). The CDR3 is 13 amino acids. J lost 2 bases, V lost 6 bases, and 6 bases had no gene match. CDR3 DNA sequence: TGCAGTGCAACACAGGGGTACAACACTGAAGCTTTCTTT. Translation gives CSATQGYNTEAFF.

The chain is built from TRBV24-1 and TRBJ2-3, with TRBD2 identical over 15 bases. In germline, CDR1 is KGHDR, CDR2 SFDVKD. V gave up 4 bases and J gave up 12 bases; unmatched junction bases: 10. The length of the CDR3 is 16 residues. CDR3 residues: CATSDPRGLAGGTQYF. The CDR3 coding sequence is TGTGCCACCAGTGACCCCCGGGGACTAGCGGGGGGAACCCAGTATTTT.

This clonotype showed up just a few times. This chain connects TRBV11-2 to TRBJ2-2; D gene ambiguous. V was pared by 3 bases and J by 3 bases, with 8 bases between. The CDR3 has 14 residues. Germline V lookup: CDR1 SGHAT, CDR2 FQNNGV. This CDR3 reads CASSFQADTGELFF. The CDR3 DNA is TGTGCCAGCAGCTTCCAAGCTGACACCGGGGAGCTGTTTTTT.

This clonotype was observed at least ten times. This chain links TRBV4-3 with TRBJ1-2; 12 bases are a match to TRBD1. This CDR3 comprises 19 residues. Germline assignment: CDR1 LGHNA and CDR2 YSLEER. Trimming cost V 1 base and J 0 bases; bases outside gene matches: 9. The CDR3: CASSQVGGTGGDPNYGYTF. The CDR3, as DNA: TGCGCCAGCAGCCAAGTCGGAGGGACAGGGGGCGACCCTAACTATGGCTACACCTTC.

The table lists this clonotype with a few counts. This rearrangement joins TRBV5-4 to TRBJ2-3, with D possibly being TRBD1 (5 bases). Trimming pared 0 bases from V and 2 bases from J, leaving 7 bases between. Germline V gene data show CDR1 as SGHNT and CDR2 as YYREEE (reference sequence). The CDR3 runs to 14 residues. The CDR3 protein is CASSLARVTDTQYF. In nucleotides, the CDR3 is TGTGCCAGCAGCTTGGCCAGGGTCACAGATACGCAGTATTTT.

This clonotype was detected ten times or more. The CDR3 loop is CAATSGKSYEQYF. CDR3 nucleotide sequence: TGTGCTGCCACTAGCGGGAAGTCCTACGAGCAGTACTTC. This chain uses TRBV11-2 with TRBJ2-7; 10 nucleotides align to TRBD2. Germline V lookup: CDR1 SGHAT, CDR2 FQNNGV. The CDR3 runs to 13 residues.

This clonotype was detected a few times. The chain links TRBV19 to TRBJ2-1; no reliable D call. V was cut by 8 bases and J by 7 bases, with 15 bases left in between. The germline V gene encodes CDR1 LNHDA and CDR2 SQIVND (reference sequence). The CDR3 spans 13 residues. The CDR3 DNA sequence: TGTGCCAGTGCCGTAGGAATGGGAAATGAGCAGTTCTTC. This sequence encodes CASAVGMGNEQFF.

This clonotype was detected ten times or more. The chain couples TRBV11-1 to TRBJ1-2; D gene uncertain. The CDR3 contains 12 residues. Germline V gives CDR1 SGHAT, CDR2 FQDESV (reference sequence). Trimming removed 5 bases at V and 3 bases at J, with 7 bases between. The CDR3 sequence is CASSGRDYGYTF. For the CDR3, the DNA is TGTGCCAGCAGCGGGCGAGACTATGGCTACACCTTC. Together with reference TRBV11-1 and TRBJ1-2, the CDR3 gives the full variable domain: EAEVAQSPRYKITEKSQAVAFWCDPISGHATLYWYRQILGQGPELLVQFQDESVVDDSQLPKDRFSAERLKGVDSTLKIQPAELGDSAMYLCASSGRDYGYTFGSGTRLTVV.

The table lists this clonotype with a count of one. This sequence joins TRBV6-1 and TRBJ2-7, with D perhaps matching TRBD2 (5 bases). This CDR3 has 14 residues. Germline assignment: CDR1 MNHNS and CDR2 SASEGT. Deletions cut 5 bases from V and 8 bases from J, with 19 bases between. CDR3 bases: TGTGCCAGCAGTCCCCCATCGGAGGCTGAGAAGCAGTACTTC. This encodes CASSPPSEAEKQYF.

The chain has TRBV28 and TRBJ1-1; D gene uncertain. The CDR3 runs 14 residues. Germline V lookup: CDR1 MDHEN, CDR2 SYDVKM. V lost 10 bases and J 4 bases, leaving 19 bases between the germline ends. CDR3 sequence (DNA): TGTGCCACCAACCCCCGGGGTCGAAGCACTGAAGCTTTCTTT. Residues: CATNPRGRSTEAFF.

This clonotype occurred a few times. The chain combines TRBV15 with TRBJ1-5, with 9 positions matching TRBD1. The CDR3 loop spans 14 amino acids. V lost 6 bases, J lost 5 bases, and 5 bases stayed unmatched. Germline lookup yields CDR1 LNHNV and CDR2 YYDKDF (reference sequence). The DNA for the CDR3 is TGTGCCACCAGTACAGGGGGCGCGTATCAGCCCCAGCATTTT. This gives the protein CATSTGGAYQPQHF.

This chain connects TRBV4-1 to TRBJ1-2, with D hard to call. Looked up from germline, CDR1 is MGHRA and CDR2 is YSYEKL. The CDR3 extends over 14 amino acids. V lost 0 bases and J 6 bases, leaving 11 bases between the germline ends. The CDR3 spells CASSQDVGQDGYTF. DNA for the CDR3: TGCGCCAGCAGCCAAGATGTTGGGCAGGATGGCTACACCTTC.

This clonotype turned up a few times. The CDR3 DNA reads as TGCGCCAGCAGCTTGGGGGGTTCAGGGCGTTCTTACACAGATACGCAGTATTTT. Translated: CASSLGGSGRSYTDTQYF. The chain combines TRBV5-1 with TRBJ2-3, with a possible D match to TRBD1 (5 bases). Germline loops: CDR1 SGHRS, CDR2 YFSETQ. Trimming stripped 0 bases from V and 2 bases from J, with 19 bases between. The CDR3 loop spans 18 amino acids. Filled out from reference TRBV5-1 and TRBJ2-3, the complete variable domain reads KAGVTQTPRYLIKTRGQQVTLSCSPISGHRSVSWYQQTPGQGLQFLFEYFSETQRNKGNFPGRFSGRQFSNSRSEMNVSTLELGDSALYLCASSLGGSGRSYTDTQYFGPGTRLTVL.

This clonotype was observed a handful of times. A clone one base away is much larger, so this may be a read error. This chain links TRBV6-2 or TRBV6-3 with TRBJ1-2; D unresolved. Germline V CDR1 and CDR2: MNHEY, SVGEGT. This CDR3 region has 13 residues. Here the CDR3 reads CASSYRQIYGHTF. CDR3 in DNA: TGTGCCAGCAGTTATCGGCAGATCTATGGCCACACCTTC.

Regarding this clonotype: A much larger clone differs by one base, so this may be a read error. CDR3 loop: CAASEPGGQETQYF. CDR3 nucleotides: TGTGCCGCCAGCGAGCCGGGAGGGCAAGAGACCCAGTACTTC. The V and J genes are TRBV24-1 and TRBJ2-5, with TRBD2 identical over 8 bases. Germline V lookup: CDR1 KGHDR, CDR2 SFDVKD. CDR3 length: 14 residues.

The rearrangement links TRBV19 to TRBJ2-7; weak D call: TRBD2 (5 bases). Trimming pared 4 bases from V and 3 bases from J, leaving 13 bases between. This CDR3 region has 14 residues. CDR1 is LNHDA and CDR2 is SQIVND in the germline V gene (reference sequence). The chain's CDR3 is CASSRLSRRYEQYF. CDR3 in DNA: TGTGCCAGTAGTAGACTATCCCGACGCTACGAGCAGTACTTC.

This clonotype was seen repeatedly, ten times or more. The rearrangement links TRBV7-9 to TRBJ2-1, with D perhaps matching TRBD1 (7 bases). V lost 5 bases to trimming and J lost 4 bases, with 15 bases between them. Germline V gene data show CDR1 as SEHNR and CDR2 as FQNEAQ (reference sequence). This CDR3 region has 15 residues. CDR3 in DNA: TGTGCCAGCAGCGGAGGGACAGCCACATACAATGAGCAGTTCTTC. Its protein is CASSGGTATYNEQFF. Filled out from reference TRBV7-9 and TRBJ2-1, the complete variable domain reads DTGVSQNPRHKITKRGQNVTFRCDPISEHNRLYWYRQTLGQGPEFLTYFQNEAQLEKSRLLSDRFSAERPKGSFSTLEIQRTEQGDSAMYLCASSGGTATYNEQFFGPGTRLTVL.

The chain recombines TRBV29-1 with TRBJ2-2, with D maybe TRBD1 (5 bases). CDR1 and CDR2 (germline): SQVTM, ANQGSEA. CDR3 length: 14 residues. V dropped 6 bases and J dropped 5 bases, with 16 bases sitting between them. CDR3: CSVPMAGLTGELFF. In nucleotides, the CDR3 is TGCAGCGTCCCCATGGCAGGGTTGACCGGGGAGCTGTTTTTT.

In this sample, this clonotype turned up a few times. This chain uses TRBV15 with TRBJ1-1; D not resolved. V was cut by 1 base and J by 1 base, with 10 bases left in between. Germline V gene sequence: CDR1 LNHNV, CDR2 YYDKDF (reference sequence). The CDR3 sequence is 15 residues long. The CDR3 spells CATSRGGIKNTEAFF. The CDR3 DNA reads as TGTGCCACCAGCAGAGGCGGCATTAAGAACACTGAAGCTTTCTTT.

This clonotype was detected only a few times. The chain recombines TRBV5-5 with TRBJ2-3; D tentatively reads TRBD1 or TRBD2 (5 bases each). V lost 3 bases and J lost 0, with 14 bases in between. The CDR3 runs 16 residues. The germline CDR1 and CDR2 sequences are SGHKS and YYEKEE (reference sequence). The CDR3 sequence: CASSWGWDVSTDTQYF. The CDR3 DNA follows: TGTGCCAGCAGCTGGGGGTGGGATGTTAGCACAGATACGCAGTATTTT.

The table lists this clonotype with many counts. The chain recombines TRBV6-1 with TRBJ1-1; D may be TRBD1 (6 bases). In germline, CDR1 is MNHNS, CDR2 SASEGT. V gave up 7 bases and J gave up 5 bases, with 17 bases separating them. This CDR3 spans 14 amino acids. CDR3 coding DNA: TGTGCCAGCAACAGAGGGGGGGCAGGGACTGAAGCTTTCTTT. This translates into CASNRGGAGTEAFF.